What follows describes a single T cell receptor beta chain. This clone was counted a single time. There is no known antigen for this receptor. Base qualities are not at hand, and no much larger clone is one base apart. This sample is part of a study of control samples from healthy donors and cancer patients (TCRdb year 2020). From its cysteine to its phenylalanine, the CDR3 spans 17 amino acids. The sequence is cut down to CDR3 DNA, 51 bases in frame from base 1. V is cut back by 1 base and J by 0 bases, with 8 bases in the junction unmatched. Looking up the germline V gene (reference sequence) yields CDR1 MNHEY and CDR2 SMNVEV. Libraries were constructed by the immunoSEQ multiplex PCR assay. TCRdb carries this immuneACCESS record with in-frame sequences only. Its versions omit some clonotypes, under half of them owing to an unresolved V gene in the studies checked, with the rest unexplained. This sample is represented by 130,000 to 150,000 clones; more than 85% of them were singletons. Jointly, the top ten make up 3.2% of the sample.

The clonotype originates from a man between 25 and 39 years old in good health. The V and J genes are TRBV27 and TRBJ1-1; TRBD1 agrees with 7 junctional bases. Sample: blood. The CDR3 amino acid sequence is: CASSLYMGQGVNTEAFF. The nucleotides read TGTGCCAGCAGTTTATACATGGGGCAGGGGGTGAACACTGAAGCTTTCTTT.